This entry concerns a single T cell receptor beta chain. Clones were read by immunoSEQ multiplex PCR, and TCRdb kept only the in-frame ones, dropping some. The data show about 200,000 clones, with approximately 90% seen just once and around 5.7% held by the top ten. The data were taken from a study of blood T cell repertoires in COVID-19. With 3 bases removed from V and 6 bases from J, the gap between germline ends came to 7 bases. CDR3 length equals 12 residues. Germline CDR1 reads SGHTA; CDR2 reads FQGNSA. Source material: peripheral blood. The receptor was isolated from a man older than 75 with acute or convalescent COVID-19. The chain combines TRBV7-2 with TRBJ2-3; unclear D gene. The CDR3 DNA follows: TGTGCCAGCAGCTTTTTACAGGATACGCAGTATTTT. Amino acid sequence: CASSFLQDTQYF.